This T cell receptor (beta chain) is drawn from a study of blood T cell repertoires in COVID-19. CDR1 and CDR2 from the germline V gene are LNHDA and SQIVND (reference sequence). V was pared by 2 bases and J by 4 bases, with 5 bases of the junction left unmatched. This CDR3 is built from 14 residues. Original methodology: Scientists estimated how many nucleated cells there were by amplifying reference gene primers. The repertoire was sequenced with immunoSEQ multiplex PCR; TCRdb's copy has only in-frame clones and lacks some. V and J calls and clone size are copied from that table; D and trimming were computed from the DNA. The sample records about 200,000 clones, around nine tenths being singletons. This clone was picked up one time.

Sequencing was performed on peripheral blood. This receptor was identified in a man between 45 and 60 years old with COVID-19, enrolled during active disease. The chain employs TRBV19 and TRBJ2-7, with 7 bases identical to TRBD2. Here the CDR3 reads CASSISGVNYEQYF. CDR3 DNA: TGTGCCAGTAGTATAAGCGGGGTCAATTACGAGCAGTACTTC. The variable domain in full, completed from reference TRBV19 and TRBJ2-7, reads DGGITQSPKYLFRKEGQNVTLSCEQNLNHDAMYWYRQDPGQGLRLIYYSQIVNDFQKGDIAEGYSVSREKKESFPLTVTSAQKNPTAFYLCASSISGVNYEQYFGPGTRLTVT.